The next 5 T cell receptor beta chains were all read from a single sample in a study of cytomegalovirus exposure and HLA in healthy donors (dated by TCRdb to about 2017). To prepare the library, the immunoSEQ multiplex PCR assay was applied. For the multiplex PCR, a mixture combining 60 forward primers for TCR Vbeta segments and 13 reverse primers for TCR Jbeta segments was used. The table was pulled from immuneACCESS by TCRdb, which kept in-frame rearrangements only. Such tables lose some clones; where checked, under half of the loss comes from unresolved V genes, and the rest has no known cause. The sample yields about 98,000 clones; around 80% were counted once. The ten biggest clones cover 9.5% to 12% of the sample. The sequencing input was PBMCs. The receptor set was obtained from a man aged 18 to 30 in good health and CMV-seropositive.

The gene calls are TRBV30 and TRBJ2-7; 7 nucleotides match TRBD1. V lost 2 bases to trimming and J lost 1 base; unmatched junction nucleotides: 5. CDR1 is GTSNPN and CDR2 is SVGIG in the germline V gene (reference sequence). CDR3 length: 14 residues. This CDR3 reads CAWSYQTGSYEQYF. Written as DNA, the CDR3 is TGTGCCTGGAGTTACCAGACAGGGTCCTACGAGCAGTACTTC.

The rearrangement links TRBV28 to TRBJ2-5, with 9 bases aligning to TRBD1. The end of the DNA fits TRBJ2-7 better, so the J call may be wrong. The CDR3 sequence is 15 residues long. Germline values: CDR1 MDHEN, CDR2 SYDVKM. CDR3 residues: CASSFRDRVLYEQYF. The CDR3 DNA reads as TGTGCCAGCAGTTTCCGGGACAGGGTATTGTACGAGCAGTACTTC.

The rearrangement joins TRBV18 to TRBJ1-1, with unresolved D. Looked up from germline, CDR1 is KGHSH and CDR2 is LQKENI. This CDR3 has 15 amino acids. Trimming shortened V by 3 bases and J by 6 bases, and 17 bases separated the two germline ends. This CDR3 reads CASSPPSSNRAEAFF. The CDR3 DNA follows: TGTGCCAGCTCACCCCCGAGCTCAAACCGGGCTGAAGCTTTCTTT.

This CDR3 is CASSQEGQGGNSPLHF. The CDR3 DNA reads TGTGCCAGCAGCCAAGAAGGACAGGGGGGAAATTCACCCCTCCACTTT. The V call is TRBV4-2, the J call TRBJ1-6; the match to TRBD1 covers 10 bases. The CDR3 has 16 residues. Germline V gene sequence: CDR1 LGHNA, CDR2 YNFKEQ. The ends lost 0 bases at V and 7 bases at J; junction bases unmatched: 3.

The gene calls are TRBV5-4 and TRBJ2-7; 8 nucleotides match TRBD1. The CDR3 spans 16 residues. Germline CDR1 is SGHNT and CDR2 is YYREEE (reference sequence). V lost 4 bases and J lost 0; bases outside the gene matches: 9. CDR3 in DNA: TGTGCCAGCAGCACAAGACAGGGGCCGGCCTCCTACGAGCAGTACTTC. This translates into CASSTRQGPASYEQYF.